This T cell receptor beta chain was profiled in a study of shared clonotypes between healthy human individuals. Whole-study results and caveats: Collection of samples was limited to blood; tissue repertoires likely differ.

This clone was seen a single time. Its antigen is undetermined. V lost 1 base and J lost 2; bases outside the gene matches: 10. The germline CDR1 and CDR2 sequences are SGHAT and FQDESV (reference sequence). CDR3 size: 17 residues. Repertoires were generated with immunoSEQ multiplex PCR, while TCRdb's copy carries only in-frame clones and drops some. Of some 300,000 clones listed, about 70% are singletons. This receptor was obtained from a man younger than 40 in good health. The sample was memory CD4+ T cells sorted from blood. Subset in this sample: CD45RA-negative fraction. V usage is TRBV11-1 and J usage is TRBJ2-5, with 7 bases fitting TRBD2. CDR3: CASSLGSLGLLQETQYF. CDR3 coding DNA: TGTGCCAGCAGCTTAGGTAGTCTGGGACTACTGCAAGAGACCCAGTACTTC.